A selection of T cell receptor beta chains follows, all from one sample in a study of human T cells and chemical hapten exposure. TCRdb recomputed calls from the RACE reads with MiXCR, one row per CDR3 protein. The repertoire has 34,000 or so distinct CDR3 sequences, 10% to 13% of them found once; the top ten carry 25% to 35%. Here the sequenced sample was whole blood, taken in connection with sensitization to the hapten diphenylcyclopropenone (DPC). These receptor sequences come from a man in his fifties with alopecia areata. Some clones in this sample may be carry-over from other donors' samples. Both conserved end residues are part of each CDR3. The D gene is left open where the match is weak. Not all rows give a size; the values are once, few, many and, for expanded clones, a class.

14	TRBD2	TRBJ2-1	TRBV28	-	CASSLAGGYNEQFF	TGTGCCAGCAGTTTAGCGGGAGGTTACAATGAGCAGTTCTTC
14	TRBD1	TRBJ2-3	TRBV20-1	many	CSATRGQGSDTQYF	TGCAGTGCCACCAGGGGGCAGGGGTCAGATACGCAGTATTTT
15	-	TRBJ1-1	TRBV7-6	many	CASSLADSQNTEAFF	TGTGCCAGCAGCTTGGCGGACAGCCAGAACACTGAAGCTTTCTTT
14	-	TRBJ1-4	TRBV10-3	-	CAISESTKDEKLFF	TGTGCCATCAGTGAGTCGACTAAGGATGAAAAACTGTTTTTT
16	TRBD1	TRBJ2-7	TRBV4-3	many	CASSQDFTGVGYEQYF	TGCGCCAGCAGCCAAGATTTTACAGGGGTAGGGTACGAGCAGTACTTC
12	-	TRBJ2-1	TRBV28	many	CASSQQYNEQFF	TGTGCCAGCAGTCAACAGTACAATGAGCAGTTCTTC
19	-	TRBJ2-6	TRBV7-9	many	CASSFYSLGGHSGANVLTF	TGTGCCAGCAGCTTTTATTCTCTCGGGGGACATTCTGGGGCCAACGTCCTGACTTTC
14	-	TRBJ2-1	TRBV11-2	-	CASSLDRQGDEQFF	TGTGCCAGCAGCTTAGACCGGCAGGGAGATGAGCAGTTCTTC
15	TRBD2	TRBJ2-1	TRBV18	-	CASSPIPSGRDEQFF	TGTGCCAGCTCACCAATCCCCAGCGGGAGGGATGAGCAGTTCTTC
13	-	TRBJ2-1	TRBV28	few	CASSSPGLVEQFF	TGTGCCAGCAGCTCACCGGGACTTGTTGAGCAGTTCTTC
16	-	TRBJ2-2	TRBV7-2	few	CASSLAGTPNTGELFF	TGTGCCAGCAGCTTAGCCGGGACACCCAACACCGGGGAGCTGTTTTTT
13	TRBD1	TRBJ2-5	TRBV3-1	many	CASSGTGIETQYF	TGTGCCAGCAGCGGGACAGGGATTGAGACCCAGTACTTC
14	TRBD1	TRBJ1-1	TRBV3-1	many	CASSLRQGASEAFF	TGTGCCAGCAGCCTTAGACAGGGGGCATCTGAAGCTTTCTTT
14	TRBD1	TRBJ2-7	TRBV19	-	CASSPPGQRAEQYF	TGTGCCAGTAGTCCGCCGGGACAGCGTGCCGAGCAGTACTTC
14	-	TRBJ2-7	TRBV6-2/TRBV6-3	many	CASSNGQYWAEQYF	TGTGCCAGCAGTAACGGACAGTATTGGGCCGAGCAGTACTTC
14	-	TRBJ2-7	TRBV5-4	many	CASSLTTGPYEQYF	TGTGCCAGCAGCTTAACGACAGGTCCCTACGAGCAGTACTTC
13	-	TRBJ2-5	TRBV29-1	few	CSVDLGDQETQYF	TGCAGCGTGGATCTTGGGGACCAAGAGACCCAGTACTTC
11	TRBD2	TRBJ2-7	TRBV20-1	few	CSATTSAEQYF	TGCAGTGCCACCACTAGCGCCGAGCAGTACTTC
15	TRBD2	TRBJ2-1	TRBV6-6	many	CASSPSGIGENEQFF	TGTGCCAGCAGCCCTAGCGGGATAGGGGAGAATGAGCAGTTCTTC
15	-	TRBJ2-3	TRBV7-6	many	CASSLEGLKRDTQYF	TGTGCCAGCAGCTTAGAGGGATTAAAGAGAGATACGCAGTATTTT
16	-	TRBJ1-3	TRBV18	few	CASSPQQSNTGNTIYF	TGTGCCAGCTCACCTCAGCAGAGCAACACTGGAAACACCATATATTTT
17	TRBD1	TRBJ2-1	TRBV4-3	many	CASSQDLGQGSLNEQFF	TGCGCCAGCAGCCAAGATCTCGGACAGGGGTCCCTCAATGAGCAGTTCTTC
15	TRBD2	TRBJ2-1	TRBV28	-	CASSLPSGTYNEQFF	TGTGCCAGCAGTCTTCCCAGCGGGACGTACAATGAGCAGTTCTTC
18	TRBD1	TRBJ2-6	TRBV27	many	CASSLGYGTVSGANVLTF	TGTGCCAGCAGTTTAGGCTACGGGACAGTTTCTGGGGCCAACGTCCTGACTTTC
12	-	TRBJ2-1	TRBV10-3	-	CAISSFDNEQFF	TGTGCCATCTCTTCGTTCGACAATGAGCAGTTCTTC
15	TRBD1	TRBJ1-5	TRBV27	few	CARPWTGISNQPQHF	TGTGCCCGCCCGTGGACAGGAATTAGCAATCAGCCCCAGCATTTT
17	-	TRBJ2-7	TRBV5-4	few	CASSLWGGRKAPYEQYF	TGTGCCAGCAGCTTGTGGGGGGGGCGAAAGGCCCCCTACGAGCAGTACTTC
13	TRBD1	TRBJ1-1	TRBV29-1	many	CSGRQGATTEAFF	TGCAGCGGCCGACAGGGGGCTACCACTGAAGCTTTCTTT
13	-	TRBJ1-6	TRBV6-2/TRBV6-3	-	CASKDTDDSPLHF	TGTGCCAGCAAGGACACCGATGATTCACCCCTCCACTTT
15	TRBD1	TRBJ1-6	TRBV3-1	-	CASSEGTANWSPLHF	TGTGCCAGCAGCGAGGGGACAGCCAATTGGTCACCCCTCCACTTT
14	-	TRBJ2-3	TRBV29-1	-	CSVKGAPRVDTQYF	TGCAGCGTTAAGGGAGCGCCCCGGGTAGATACGCAGTATTTT
19	TRBD2	TRBJ2-2	TRBV2	-	CASSGAGQREVLNTGELFF	TGTGCCAGCAGTGGGGCCGGCCAGCGGGAGGTTCTGAACACCGGGGAGCTGTTTTTT
13	-	TRBJ2-7	TRBV10-3	-	CAISPLQEGEQYF	TGTGCCATCAGCCCGTTACAGGAGGGCGAGCAGTACTTC
14	TRBD2	TRBJ2-2	TRBV7-2	-	CARSLHGGSGELFF	TGTGCCAGGAGCTTACACGGGGGGTCCGGGGAGCTGTTTTTT
15	-	TRBJ2-2	TRBV7-3	few	CASSRDGKNTGELFF	TGTGCCAGCAGCCGGGACGGGAAAAACACCGGGGAGCTGTTTTTT
14	-	TRBJ2-4	TRBV28	many	CASSLFLAKNIQYF	TGTGCCAGCAGTTTATTCTTAGCCAAAAACATTCAGTACTTC
13	-	TRBJ2-3	TRBV5-1	-	CASSQLAEDTQYF	TGCGCCAGCAGCCAACTAGCAGAAGATACGCAGTATTTT
12	-	TRBJ2-1	TRBV24-1	-	CASSTTNNEQFF	TGTGCCTCAAGTACGACGAACAATGAGCAGTTCTTC
16	TRBD1	TRBJ2-2	TRBV6-2/TRBV6-3	-	CASRIQGARNTGELFF	TGTGCCAGCAGAATCCAGGGGGCCAGAAACACCGGGGAGCTGTTTTTT
13	-	TRBJ2-6	TRBV5-7	few	CASSFDTREVLTF	TGTGCCAGCAGCTTCGACACCCGGGAAGTCCTGACTTTC